The sequence of this T cell receptor (beta chain) was determined in a study of CD8 T cells in ankylosing spondylitis. Findings of the study overall: CD8+ disease-linked clones were present at relatively low frequencies in blood. Past research had described some motif variants in reactive arthritis synovial fluid and blood. Disease-linked clones reportedly concentrated significantly in matched ankylosing spondylitis synovial fluid.

Germline V lookup: CDR1 SGHDN, CDR2 FVKESK. The CDR3 consists of 15 residues. Trimming cost V 1 base and J 2 bases; bases outside gene matches: 3. This clonotype was detected ten times or more. The antigen is undetermined. Quantitative 5'-RACE with molecular barcodes generated TCR beta libraries. Via MiXCR, TCRdb re-called the 5' RACE reads, giving one row per CDR3 protein. The profile covers approximately 240,000 distinct CDR3 sequences, with under 12% appearing a single time and about 2.5% taken by the ten largest. The chain employs TRBV14 and TRBJ2-7; 9 nucleotides match TRBD2. The sequencing sample was made of blood, either unsorted or a sorted T cell fraction (not recorded which). This sequence originates from a male donor with ankylosing spondylitis or in good health (not recorded which). The CDR3 sequence: CASSQVAGAPYEQYF. CDR3 coding DNA: TGTGCCAGCAGCCAAGTAGCGGGAGCCCCCTACGAGCAGTACTTC.